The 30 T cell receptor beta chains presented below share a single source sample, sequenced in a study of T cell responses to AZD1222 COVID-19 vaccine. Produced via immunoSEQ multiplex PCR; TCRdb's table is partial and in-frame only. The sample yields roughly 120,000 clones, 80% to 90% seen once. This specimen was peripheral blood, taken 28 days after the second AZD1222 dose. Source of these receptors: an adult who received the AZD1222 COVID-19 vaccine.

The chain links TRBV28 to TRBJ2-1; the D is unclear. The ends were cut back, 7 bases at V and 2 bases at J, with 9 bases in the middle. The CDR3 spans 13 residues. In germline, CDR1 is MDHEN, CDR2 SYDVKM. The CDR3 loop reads CASISSPYNEQFF. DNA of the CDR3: TGTGCCAGCATATCTTCCCCCTACAATGAGCAGTTCTTC.

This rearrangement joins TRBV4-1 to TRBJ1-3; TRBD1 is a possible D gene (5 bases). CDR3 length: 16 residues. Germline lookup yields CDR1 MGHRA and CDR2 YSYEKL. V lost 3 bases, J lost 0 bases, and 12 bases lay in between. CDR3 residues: CASSQTQVNSGNTIYF. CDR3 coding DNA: TGCGCCAGCAGCCAGACACAGGTTAACTCTGGAAACACCATATATTTT.

The CDR3 DNA is TGTGCCAGCAGCTCACGGGGGGACACTGAAGCTTTCTTT. Amino acid sequence: CASSSRGDTEAFF. The rearrangement links TRBV5-4 to TRBJ1-1; the D gene is possibly TRBD1 (5 bases). Between the trimmed V and J ends, which lost 3 bases and 3 bases, there was a span of 9 bases. Germline CDR1 is SGHNT and CDR2 is YYREEE (reference sequence). This CDR3 spans 13 amino acids. The full variable domain, its missing parts supplied by reference TRBV5-4 and TRBJ1-1, is ETGVTQSPTHLIKTRGQQVTLRCSSQSGHNTVSWYQQALGQGPQFIFQYYREEENGRGNFPPRFSGLQFPNYSSELNVNALELDDSALYLCASSSRGDTEAFFGQGTRLTVV.

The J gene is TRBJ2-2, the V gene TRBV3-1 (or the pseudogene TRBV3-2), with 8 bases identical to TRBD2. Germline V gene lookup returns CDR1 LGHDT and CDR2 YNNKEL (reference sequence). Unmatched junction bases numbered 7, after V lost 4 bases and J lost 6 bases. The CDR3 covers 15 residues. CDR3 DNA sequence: TGTGCCAGCAGCCCCGGGGTAGCGGGGCCCGGGGAGCTGTTTTTT. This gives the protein CASSPGVAGPGELFF.

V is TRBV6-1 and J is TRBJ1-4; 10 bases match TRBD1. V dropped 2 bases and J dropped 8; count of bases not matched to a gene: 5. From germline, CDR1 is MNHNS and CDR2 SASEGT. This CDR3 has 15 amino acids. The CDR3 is CASSEMGTGVEKLFF. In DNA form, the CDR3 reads TGTGCCAGCAGTGAAATGGGGACAGGGGTCGAAAAACTGTTTTTT.

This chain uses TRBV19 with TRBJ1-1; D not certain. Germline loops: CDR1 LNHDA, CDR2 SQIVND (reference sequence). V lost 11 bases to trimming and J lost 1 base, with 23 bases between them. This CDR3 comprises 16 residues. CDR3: CASKGIKGRPNTEAFF. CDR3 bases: TGTGCCTCAAAAGGGATTAAGGGCCGCCCGAACACTGAAGCTTTCTTT.

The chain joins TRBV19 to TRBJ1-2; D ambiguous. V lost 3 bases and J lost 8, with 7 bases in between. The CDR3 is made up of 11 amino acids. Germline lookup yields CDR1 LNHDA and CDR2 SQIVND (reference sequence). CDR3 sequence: CASSIEHGYTF. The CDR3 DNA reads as TGTGCCAGTAGTATCGAGCACGGCTACACCTTC.

The CDR3 sequence: CASGMTGSGANVLTF. The CDR3 bases are TGTGCCAGCGGGATGACAGGGTCCGGGGCCAACGTCCTGACTTTC. V and J are TRBV7-2 and TRBJ2-6; 7 nucleotides match TRBD1. Trimming removed 8 bases from V and 4 bases from J; junction bases left unmatched: 8. CDR1 SGHTA and CDR2 FQGNSA come from the germline V gene. This CDR3 region has 15 residues.

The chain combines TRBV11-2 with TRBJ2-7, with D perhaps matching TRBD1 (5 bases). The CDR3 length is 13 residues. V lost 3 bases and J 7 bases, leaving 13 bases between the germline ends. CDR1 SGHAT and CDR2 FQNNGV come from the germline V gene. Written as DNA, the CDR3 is TGTGCCAGCAGCTTGGGCAGGGTGGGTGAGCAGTACTTC. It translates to CASSLGRVGEQYF.

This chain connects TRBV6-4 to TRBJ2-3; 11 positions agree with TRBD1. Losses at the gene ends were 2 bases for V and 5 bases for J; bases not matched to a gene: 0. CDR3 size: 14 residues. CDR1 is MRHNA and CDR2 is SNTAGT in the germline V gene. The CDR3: CASSDGTGGDTQYF. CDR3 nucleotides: TGTGCCAGCAGTGACGGGACAGGGGGAGATACGCAGTATTTT.

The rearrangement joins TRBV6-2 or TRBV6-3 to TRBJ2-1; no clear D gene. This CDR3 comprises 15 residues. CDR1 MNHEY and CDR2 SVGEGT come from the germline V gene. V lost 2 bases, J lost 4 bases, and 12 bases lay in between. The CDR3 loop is CASSYRAVLYNEQFF. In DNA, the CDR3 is TGTGCCAGCAGTTACCGCGCTGTCCTTTACAATGAGCAGTTCTTC.

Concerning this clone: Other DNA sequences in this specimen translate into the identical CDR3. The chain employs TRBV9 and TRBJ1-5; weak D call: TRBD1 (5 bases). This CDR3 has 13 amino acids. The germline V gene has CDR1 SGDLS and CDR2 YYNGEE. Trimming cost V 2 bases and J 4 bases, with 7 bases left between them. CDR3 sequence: CASSVDINQPQHF. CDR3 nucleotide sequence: TGTGCCAGCAGCGTGGACATTAATCAGCCCCAGCATTTT.

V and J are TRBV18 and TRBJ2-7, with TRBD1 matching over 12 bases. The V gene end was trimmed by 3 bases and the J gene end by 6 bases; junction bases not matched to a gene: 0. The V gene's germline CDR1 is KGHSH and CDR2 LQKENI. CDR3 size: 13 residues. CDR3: CASSPGQGAEQYF. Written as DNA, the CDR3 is TGTGCCAGCTCACCGGGACAGGGGGCCGAGCAGTACTTC.

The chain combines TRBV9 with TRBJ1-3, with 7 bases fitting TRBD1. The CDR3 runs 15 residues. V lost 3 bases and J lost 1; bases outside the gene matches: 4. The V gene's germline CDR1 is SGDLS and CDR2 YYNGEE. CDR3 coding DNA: TGTGCCAGCAGCGATGGGACAGCTTCTGGAAACACCATATATTTT. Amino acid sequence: CASSDGTASGNTIYF.

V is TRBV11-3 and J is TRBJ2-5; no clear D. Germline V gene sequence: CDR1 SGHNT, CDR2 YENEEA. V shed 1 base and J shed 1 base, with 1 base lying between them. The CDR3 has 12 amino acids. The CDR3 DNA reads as TGTGCCAGCAGCTTAGCCCAAGAGACCCAGTACTTC. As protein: CASSLAQETQYF.

The CDR3 nucleotides read TGTGCCAGTAGTGCAAATCCGGGACAAACAGTCGAATATGGCTACACCTTC. Translated: CASSANPGQTVEYGYTF. The V gene is TRBV19, the J gene TRBJ1-2; a possible D gene is TRBD1 (6 bases). The CDR3 is 17 residues long. Germline CDR1 is LNHDA and CDR2 is SQIVND (reference sequence). The V end was cut by 5 bases, the J end by 5 bases, with 24 bases between.

The CDR3 bases are TGTGCCAGCAGCTCAAACGCGGGTTATGGCTACACCTTC. Encoded protein: CASSSNAGYGYTF. This chain connects TRBV7-2 to TRBJ1-2; D call uncertain. Germline loops: CDR1 SGHTA, CDR2 FQGNSA. The length of the CDR3 is 13 residues. Trimming took off 4 bases at V and 5 bases at J, with 11 bases between the two ends.

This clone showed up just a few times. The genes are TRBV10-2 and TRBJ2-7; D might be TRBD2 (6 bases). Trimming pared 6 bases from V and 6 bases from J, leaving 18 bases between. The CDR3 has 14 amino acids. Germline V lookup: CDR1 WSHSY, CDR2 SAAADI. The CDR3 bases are TGCGCCAGCAGGACCACGAGCGGGTTTTCCGAGCAGTACTTC. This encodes CASRTTSGFSEQYF.

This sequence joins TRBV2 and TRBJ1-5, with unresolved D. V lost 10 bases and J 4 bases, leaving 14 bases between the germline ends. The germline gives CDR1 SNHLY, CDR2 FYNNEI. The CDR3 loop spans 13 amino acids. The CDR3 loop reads CAKSDGENQPQHF. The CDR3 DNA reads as TGTGCCAAGTCGGACGGGGAGAATCAGCCCCAGCATTTT.

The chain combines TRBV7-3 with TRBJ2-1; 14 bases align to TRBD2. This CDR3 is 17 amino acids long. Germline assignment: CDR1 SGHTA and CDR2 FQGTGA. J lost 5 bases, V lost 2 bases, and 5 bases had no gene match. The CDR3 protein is CASSLRLAGGPDNEQFF. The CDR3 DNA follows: TGTGCCAGCAGCTTACGACTAGCGGGAGGGCCGGACAATGAGCAGTTCTTC.

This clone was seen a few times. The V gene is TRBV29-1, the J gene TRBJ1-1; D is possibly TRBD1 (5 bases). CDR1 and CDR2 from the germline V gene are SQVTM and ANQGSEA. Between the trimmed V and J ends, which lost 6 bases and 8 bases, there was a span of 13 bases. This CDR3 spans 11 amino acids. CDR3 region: CSVGETAEAFF. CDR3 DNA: TGCAGCGTGGGGGAGACGGCAGAAGCTTTCTTT.

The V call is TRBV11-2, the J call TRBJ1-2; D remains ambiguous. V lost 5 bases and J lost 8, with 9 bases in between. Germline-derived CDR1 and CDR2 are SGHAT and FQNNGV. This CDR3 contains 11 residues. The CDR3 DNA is TGTGCCAGCAGCGCCTCTGGAGGCTACACCTTC. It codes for CASSASGGYTF.

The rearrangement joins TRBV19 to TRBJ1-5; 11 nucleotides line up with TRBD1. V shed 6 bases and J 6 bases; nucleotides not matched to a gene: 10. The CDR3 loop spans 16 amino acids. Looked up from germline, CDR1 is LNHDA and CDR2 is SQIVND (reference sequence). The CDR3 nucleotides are TGTGCCAGTAGCCAAGGACAGGGGGCGTGGGGTCAGCCCCAGCATTTT. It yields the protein CASSQGQGAWGQPQHF.

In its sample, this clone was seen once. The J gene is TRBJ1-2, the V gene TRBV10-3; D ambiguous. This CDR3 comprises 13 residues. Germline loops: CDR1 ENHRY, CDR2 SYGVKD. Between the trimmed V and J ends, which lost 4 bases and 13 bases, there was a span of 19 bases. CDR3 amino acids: CAISALSGDGITF. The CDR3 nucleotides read TGTGCCATCAGTGCTTTATCCGGCGATGGCATCACCTTC.

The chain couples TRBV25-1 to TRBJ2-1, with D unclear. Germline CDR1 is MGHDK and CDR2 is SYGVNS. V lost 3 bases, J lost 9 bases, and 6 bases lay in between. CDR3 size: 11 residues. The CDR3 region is CASSDPVEQFF. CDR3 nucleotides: TGTGCCAGCAGTGATCCCGTTGAGCAGTTCTTC.

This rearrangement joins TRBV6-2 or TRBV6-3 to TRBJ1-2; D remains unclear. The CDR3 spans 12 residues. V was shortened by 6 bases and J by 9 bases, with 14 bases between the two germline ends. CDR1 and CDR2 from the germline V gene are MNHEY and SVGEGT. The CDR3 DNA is TGTGCCAGCAGCTTAGATGGACGGAGCTACACCTTC. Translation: CASSLDGRSYTF.

The CDR3 sequence: CATSEAPTDTQYF. The CDR3 region has the DNA TGTGCCACCAGTGAAGCGCCCACAGATACGCAGTATTTT. The V call is TRBV24-1, the J call TRBJ2-3; D call uncertain. Germline values: CDR1 KGHDR, CDR2 SFDVKD. Trimming stripped 4 bases from V and 2 bases from J, with 6 bases between. The CDR3 runs 13 residues.

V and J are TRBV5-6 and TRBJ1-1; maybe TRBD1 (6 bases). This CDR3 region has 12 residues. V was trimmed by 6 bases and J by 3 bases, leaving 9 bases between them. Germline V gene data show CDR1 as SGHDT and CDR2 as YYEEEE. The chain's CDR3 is CASTRGYTEAFF. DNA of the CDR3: TGTGCCAGCACTAGGGGGTACACTGAAGCTTTCTTT. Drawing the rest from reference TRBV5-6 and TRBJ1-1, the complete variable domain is DAGVTQSPTHLIKTRGQQVTLRCSPKSGHDTVSWYQQALGQGPQFIFQYYEEEERQRGNFPDRFSGHQFPNYSSELNVNALLLGDSALYLCASTRGYTEAFFGQGTRLTVV.

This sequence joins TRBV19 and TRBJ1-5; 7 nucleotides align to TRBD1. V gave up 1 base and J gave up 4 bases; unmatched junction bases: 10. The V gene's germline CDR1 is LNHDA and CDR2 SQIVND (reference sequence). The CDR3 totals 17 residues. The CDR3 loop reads CASSIVHPTGRNQPQHF. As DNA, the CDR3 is TGTGCCAGTAGTATAGTTCACCCGACAGGGCGAAATCAGCCCCAGCATTTT.

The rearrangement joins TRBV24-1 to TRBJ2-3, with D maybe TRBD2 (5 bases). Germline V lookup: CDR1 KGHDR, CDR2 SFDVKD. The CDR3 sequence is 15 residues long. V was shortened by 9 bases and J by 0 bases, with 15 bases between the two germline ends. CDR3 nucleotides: TGTGCCACCCCGCTGAAGCGGTTTAGCACAGATACGCAGTATTTT. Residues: CATPLKRFSTDTQYF.